The 25 T cell receptor beta chains in this list originate from one sample, sequenced in a study of blood T cell repertoires in COVID-19 (dated by TCRdb to between 2020 and 2021). Library preparation employed the immunoSEQ multiplex PCR assay. TCRdb limited this immuneACCESS table to in-frame rearrangements with V and J called. A share of clones is missing; checked studies link under half to unresolved V genes, and the rest is unexplained. For this sample there are under 50,000 clones; around four fifths appear just once. The ten largest make up approximately 7% of the sample. Input material: peripheral blood. The receptor set was obtained from a man aged 35 to 55 with acute or convalescent COVID-19.

V gene TRBV6-6 combines with J gene TRBJ2-7; the D gene is possibly TRBD1 (6 bases). Germline lookup yields CDR1 MNHNY and CDR2 SVGAGI (reference sequence). The CDR3 covers 13 residues. Trimming removed 0 bases from V and 4 bases from J, with 7 bases in between. CDR3 coding DNA: TGTGCCAGCAGTTACTCGAGGGGGTACGAGCAGTACTTC. Its protein is CASSYSRGYEQYF.

The chain recombines TRBV27 with TRBJ2-5; 10 nucleotides line up with TRBD2. The CDR3 consists of 16 residues. Germline trimming cut 6 bases from V and 4 bases from J; bases unmatched to any gene: 11. Per germline, CDR1 MNHEY and CDR2 SMNVEV (reference sequence). The CDR3 nucleotides read TGTGCCAGCAGAGGGCTAGCGGGGGCCCCCGCAGAGACCCAGTACTTC. This sequence encodes CASRGLAGAPAETQYF.

V gene TRBV6-6 combines with J gene TRBJ1-1, with 8 bases matching TRBD1. Germline V gene sequence: CDR1 MNHNY, CDR2 SVGAGI (reference sequence). The CDR3 spans 15 residues. V lost 6 bases and J lost 0; bases outside the gene matches: 6. CDR3 amino acids: CASRGDRRMNTEAFF. The DNA for the CDR3 is TGTGCCAGCAGGGGGGACAGGAGAATGAACACTGAAGCTTTCTTT.

The CDR3 bases are TGTGCCATCAGTGAACAGGGAACGAACACTGAAGCTTTCTTT. Its translation is CAISEQGTNTEAFF. This rearrangement joins TRBV10-3 to TRBJ1-1; tentative D call: TRBD1 (6 bases). CDR1 and CDR2 from the germline V gene are ENHRY and SYGVKD. V lost 3 bases, J lost 1 base, and 9 bases lay in between. The CDR3 is made up of 14 amino acids.

This sequence joins TRBV18 and TRBJ2-7; perhaps TRBD2 as D (6 bases). CDR1 and CDR2 (germline): KGHSH, LQKENI. The CDR3 spans 16 residues. Trimming removed 2 bases at V and 2 bases at J, with 16 bases between. In DNA form, the CDR3 reads TGTGCCAGCTCACCAAAGGTGGGACTCGGGGCCTACGAGCAGTACTTC. This sequence encodes CASSPKVGLGAYEQYF.

The genes are TRBV9 and TRBJ2-3; TRBD2 agrees at 8 bases. Germline trimming cut 3 bases from V and 6 bases from J; bases unmatched to any gene: 9. The CDR3 runs to 15 residues. Germline CDR1 is SGDLS and CDR2 is YYNGEE. CDR3 nucleotides: TGTGCCAGCAGCGCGGGGGGGACGCTTCTCGATACGCAGTATTTT. As protein: CASSAGGTLLDTQYF.

The genes are TRBV5-1 and TRBJ2-3; 8 bases are shared with TRBD1. The CDR3 has 15 amino acids. With 2 bases clipped from V and 5 bases from J, the junction kept 7 bases outside the gene matches. Germline V CDR1 and CDR2: SGHRS, YFSETQ. Written as DNA, the CDR3 is TGCGCCAGCAGCTTCGGACAGGGTCTGCGAGATACGCAGTATTTT. This translates into CASSFGQGLRDTQYF.

This rearrangement joins TRBV7-3 to TRBJ1-1; D not resolved. CDR3 length: 17 residues. Per the germline V gene, CDR1 is SGHTA and CDR2 is FQGTGA. V was pared by 5 bases and J by 2 bases, with 21 bases between. As DNA, the CDR3 is TGTGCCAGCAGCCCATCTACCCGACCGACGGGAAACACTGAAGCTTTCTTT. Translated, it gives CASSPSTRPTGNTEAFF.

The chain has TRBV4-3 and TRBJ1-2, with TRBD1 as a possible D gene (5 bases). From germline, CDR1 is LGHNA and CDR2 YSLEER. V lost 3 bases and J lost 8, with 22 bases in between. There are 16 residues in the CDR3. The CDR3 region has the DNA TGCGCCAGCAGCCAGAAATTGACAGAAGATGGTGCAGGCTACACCTTC. Translation gives CASSQKLTEDGAGYTF.

The chain links TRBV5-6 to TRBJ2-7; TRBD1 aligns across 7 bases. Germline V CDR1 and CDR2: SGHDT, YYEEEE. V lost 2 bases, J lost 4 bases, and 6 bases stayed unmatched. This CDR3 has 14 amino acids. The CDR3 DNA reads TGTGCCAGCAGCTTAGCAGGGACAGTGTACGAGCAGTACTTC. Translated: CASSLAGTVYEQYF.

This clone was observed a handful of times. The V and J genes are TRBV4-1 and TRBJ1-6; D is ambiguous. CDR3 length equals 13 residues. V was cut by 0 bases and J by 9 bases, with 6 bases left in between. Looked up from germline, CDR1 is MGHRA and CDR2 is YSYEKL. The CDR3 coding sequence is TGCGCCAGCAGCCAAGATTATGTTTCACCCCTCCACTTT. Residues: CASSQDYVSPLHF.

The V gene is TRBV12-2, the J gene TRBJ2-7; the table's D call TRBD2 went unverified against the DNA. TRBV12-2 is a pseudogene segment. The length of the CDR3 is 13 residues. CDR3 sequence: CASRLGTPHEQYF. CDR3 DNA sequence: TGTGCAAGTCGCCTTGGGACTCCCCACGAGCAGTACTTC.

The chain uses TRBV6-5 and TRBJ1-4; D is unresolved. This CDR3 is built from 13 residues. Germline CDR1 MNHEY, CDR2 SVGAGI. V lost 7 bases and J lost 0, with 6 bases in between. The CDR3: CASTGSTNEKLFF. The CDR3, as DNA: TGTGCCAGCACGGGGTCAACTAATGAAAAACTGTTTTTT.

The gene calls are TRBV6-5 and TRBJ1-6; D remains ambiguous. The CDR3 is 14 residues long. CDR1 and CDR2 (germline): MNHEY, SVGAGI. Trimming took 6 bases from V and 14 from J, leaving 20 bases between them. The CDR3 here is CASRVQIPPSALHF. CDR3 DNA: TGTGCCAGCAGGGTACAGATCCCCCCTTCGGCCCTCCACTTT.

The chain has TRBV9 and TRBJ1-1; no firm D call. This CDR3 region has 13 residues. From germline, CDR1 is SGDLS and CDR2 YYNGEE. With 3 bases removed from V and 5 bases from J, the gap between germline ends came to 11 bases. CDR3 nucleotide sequence: TGTGCCAGCAGCGACGGGAGGGAGACTGAAGCTTTCTTT. It yields the protein CASSDGRETEAFF.

This clone has just a few counts. The chain joins TRBV7-2 to TRBJ1-5; 7 bases are shared with TRBD1. Trimming took 4 bases from V and 6 from J; bases not matched to a gene: 3. The germline CDR1 and CDR2 sequences are SGHTA and FQGNSA. The CDR3 loop spans 13 amino acids. CDR3: CASSYHRGQPQHF. For the CDR3, the DNA is TGTGCCAGCAGCTACCACAGGGGTCAGCCCCAGCATTTT.

The chain joins TRBV6-5 to TRBJ1-1; a possible D gene is TRBD1 (6 bases). Germline CDR1 and CDR2: MNHEY and SVGAGI. There are 13 residues in the CDR3. V was trimmed by 10 bases and J by 1 base, leaving 13 bases between them. CDR3 region: CATYRVGNTEAFF. CDR3 sequence (DNA): TGTGCCACCTACAGGGTTGGGAACACTGAAGCTTTCTTT.

V is TRBV5-1 and J is TRBJ2-2; 10 nucleotides line up with TRBD2. The CDR3 is 15 amino acids. V gave up 5 bases and J gave up 7 bases; unmatched junction bases: 8. Per germline, CDR1 SGHRS and CDR2 YFSETQ. CDR3 protein: CASRALAGAVGELFF. In DNA form, the CDR3 reads TGCGCCAGCAGAGCTCTAGCGGGGGCGGTCGGGGAGCTGTTTTTT. The entire variable domain, with the rest obtained from reference TRBV5-1 and TRBJ2-2, is as follows: KAGVTQTPRYLIKTRGQQVTLSCSPISGHRSVSWYQQTPGQGLQFLFEYFSETQRNKGNFPGRFSGRQFSNSRSEMNVSTLELGDSALYLCASRALAGAVGELFFGEGSRLTVL.

The chain employs TRBV2 and TRBJ2-3; TRBD1 aligns across 8 bases. The CDR3 contains 14 residues. The junction had 4 bases not matched to a gene; V was cut back by 8 bases and J by 0 bases. CDR1 and CDR2 from the germline V gene are SNHLY and FYNNEI. The CDR3 DNA reads TGTGCCAGCCACCGGGACAGGAGCACAGATACGCAGTATTTT. The encoded protein is CASHRDRSTDTQYF.

The genes are TRBV7-2 and TRBJ2-3; 15 bases align to TRBD2. The length of the CDR3 is 17 residues. Trimming removed 3 bases from V and 5 bases from J; junction bases left unmatched: 6. CDR1 SGHTA and CDR2 FQGNSA come from the germline V gene. CDR3 loop: CASSFGLAGGRRDTQYF. The CDR3 DNA follows: TGTGCCAGCAGCTTCGGACTAGCGGGGGGGCGGAGAGATACGCAGTATTTT.

The V call is TRBV5-1, the J call TRBJ2-7, with TRBD1 matching 9 bases. Germline V gene sequence: CDR1 SGHRS, CDR2 YFSETQ. The CDR3 consists of 15 residues. J was trimmed by 6 bases and V by 4 bases; bases with no gene match: 11. Here the CDR3 reads CASSPERGQGSEQYF. In nucleotides, the CDR3 is TGCGCCAGCAGCCCGGAGAGGGGACAGGGAAGCGAGCAGTACTTC.

This clone turned up a few times. The V and J genes are TRBV30 and TRBJ1-5; 7 bases are a match to TRBD1. J gave up 2 bases and V 2 bases, and 3 bases lay outside the gene matches. Germline assignment: CDR1 GTSNPN and CDR2 SVGIG (reference sequence). The CDR3 contains 14 residues. CDR3 sequence: CAWSTDRGNQPQHF. The CDR3 nucleotides read TGTGCCTGGAGTACCGACAGGGGCAATCAGCCCCAGCATTTT.

This chain joins TRBV7-8 and TRBJ1-5; D perhaps matches TRBD1 (5 bases). Germline assignment: CDR1 SGHVS and CDR2 FQNEAQ. Trimming took off 10 bases at V and 5 bases at J, with 18 bases between the two ends. The CDR3 spans 14 residues. CDR3 bases: TGTGCCACGTCTCCGGACAAGTCCTATCAGCCCCAGCATTTT. This sequence encodes CATSPDKSYQPQHF.

V gene TRBV4-1 combines with J gene TRBJ1-5, with 10 bases matching TRBD1. The CDR3 consists of 17 residues. The V gene's germline CDR1 is MGHRA and CDR2 YSYEKL. Trimming took 0 bases from V and 2 from J; bases not matched to a gene: 4. For the CDR3, the DNA is TGCGCCAGCAGCCAAGAGGTGACAGGGGGCGGCAATCAGCCCCAGCATTTT. This sequence encodes CASSQEVTGGGNQPQHF.

The chain employs TRBV4-3 and TRBJ1-6; maybe TRBD1 (6 bases). There are 16 residues in the CDR3. From germline, CDR1 is LGHNA and CDR2 YSLEER. Trimming shortened V by 3 bases and J by 4 bases, and 13 bases separated the two germline ends. The DNA for the CDR3 is TGCGCCAGCAGCCAGGGAAAAGACAGGTATAATTCACCCCTCCACTTT. Amino acid sequence: CASSQGKDRYNSPLHF.